This T cell receptor (beta chain) came from a study of blood T cell repertoires in COVID-19. The length of the CDR3 is 16 residues. The germline gives CDR1 SGHTA, CDR2 FQGTGA. V trimming: 6 bases; J trimming: 6 bases; junction bases outside the gene matches: 9. Generated by immunoSEQ multiplex PCR, the TCRdb table keeps only in-frame clones and is missing some. The sample includes under 450,000 clones, approximately 86% seen only once; the top ten take roughly 6.6%. The chain is built from TRBV7-3 and TRBJ2-2; TRBD2 aligns across 11 bases. This sequence originates from a woman between 55 and 75 years old with COVID-19, enrolled during active disease. The sequenced sample was peripheral blood. CDR3 loop: CASSSFSGLAAGELFF. In DNA form, the CDR3 reads TGTGCCAGCAGTTCATTCTCGGGACTAGCGGCCGGGGAGCTGTTTTTT.